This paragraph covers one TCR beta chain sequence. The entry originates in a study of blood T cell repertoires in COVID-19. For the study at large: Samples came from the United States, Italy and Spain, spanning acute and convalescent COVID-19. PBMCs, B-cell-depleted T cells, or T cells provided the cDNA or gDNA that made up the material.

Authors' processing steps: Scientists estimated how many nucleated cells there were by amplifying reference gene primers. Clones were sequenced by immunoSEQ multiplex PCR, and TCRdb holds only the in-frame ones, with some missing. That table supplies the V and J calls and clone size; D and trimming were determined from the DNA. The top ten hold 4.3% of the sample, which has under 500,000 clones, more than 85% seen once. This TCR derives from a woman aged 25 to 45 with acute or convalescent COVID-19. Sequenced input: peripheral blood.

The CDR3 DNA reads TGTGCCAGCAGCCGGACAGGGGCCACTGAAGCTTTCTTT. Protein product: CASSRTGATEAFF. The V and J genes are TRBV28 and TRBJ1-1; 9 bases line up with TRBD1. CDR1 MDHEN and CDR2 SYDVKM come from the germline V gene. The CDR3 length is 13 residues. Trimming cost V 6 bases and J 4 bases; bases outside gene matches: 3.